A selection of T cell receptor beta chains follows, all from one sample in a study of blood T cell repertoires in COVID-19. Assay used: immunoSEQ multiplex PCR; TCRdb lists only in-frame clones, some missing. The data show a few hundred thousand clones, with 80% to 90% seen just once and 8.5% to 12% held by the top ten. The specimen was peripheral blood. The receptors come from a woman between 25 and 40 years old with COVID-19, enrolled during active disease. CDR3s include the opening cysteine and the closing phenylalanine or tryptophan. A D gene is named only where the DNA matches it firmly. Clone size, where shown, is once, few, many, or a class for clones that have expanded.

v_gene	d_gene	j_gene	abundance	CDR3aa	CDR3nt
TRBV19	TRBD2	TRBJ2-7	.	CASSSGTSGFYEQYF	TGTGCCAGTAGTTCCGGGACTAGCGGGTTTTACGAGCAGTACTTC
TRBV27	.	TRBJ1-2	.	CASSPGSRRGYTF	TGTGCCAGCAGTCCCGGGTCGCGTCGTGGCTACACCTTC
TRBV18	.	TRBJ1-2	.	CASSLGRDGYTF	TGTGCCAGCTCACTAGGCAGGGATGGCTACACCTTC
TRBV30	.	TRBJ2-1	.	CAWSVLVSYNEQFF	TGTGCCTGGAGTGTACTGGTTTCCTACAATGAGCAGTTCTTC
TRBV18	TRBD1	TRBJ2-5	.	CASSPVKTGGLETQYF	TGTGCCAGCTCACCGGTGAAAACAGGGGGTTTGGAGACCCAGTACTTC
TRBV19	TRBD2	TRBJ2-7	once	CASSIAGEYEQYF	TGTGCCAGTAGTATCGCGGGAGAGTACGAGCAGTACTTC
TRBV3-1/TRBV3-2	TRBD2	TRBJ2-5	.	CASSPPTSGMETQYF	TGTGCCAGCAGCCCCCCGACTAGCGGGATGGAGACCCAGTACTTC
TRBV5-4	TRBD1	TRBJ1-3	few	CASSIDRAAGNTIYF	TGTGCCAGCAGCATCGACAGGGCGGCTGGAAACACCATATATTTT
TRBV18	.	TRBJ2-4	few	CASSYREIDIQYF	TGTGCCAGCTCATACAGGGAAATAGACATTCAGTACTTC
TRBV28	.	TRBJ2-4	.	CASSFSVAKNIQYF	TGTGCCAGCAGTTTTTCGGTAGCCAAAAACATTCAGTACTTC
TRBV15	TRBD2	TRBJ2-1	few	CATSGARTSSNEQFF	TGTGCCACCAGCGGTGCGCGGACTAGCAGCAATGAGCAGTTCTTC
TRBV3-1/TRBV3-2	TRBD2	TRBJ2-5	.	CASSLAGEATQYF	TGTGCCAGCAGCCTAGCGGGAGAGGCGACCCAGTACTTC
TRBV7-3	.	TRBJ2-1	.	CASSLGLATHEQFF	TGTGCCAGCAGCTTAGGTCTAGCGACTCATGAGCAGTTCTTC
TRBV5-4	.	TRBJ2-5	.	CASSLLGAANTKETQYF	TGTGCCAGCAGCTTGTTAGGGGCGGCAAATACTAAAGAGACCCAGTACTTC
TRBV7-9	.	TRBJ2-3	few	CASSIGTLNGGQYF	TGTGCCAGCAGCATTGGGACACTCAATGGCGGGCAGTATTTT
TRBV18	TRBD1	TRBJ2-7	.	CASSGNGTGYYEQYF	TGTGCCAGCTCCGGGAACGGGACAGGGTATTACGAGCAGTACTTC
TRBV10-2	.	TRBJ2-7	.	CASSEWRTASYEQYF	TGCGCCAGCAGTGAGTGGCGGACAGCCTCCTACGAGCAGTACTTC
TRBV7-9	.	TRBJ1-3	.	CASSSSSSGNTIYF	TGTGCCAGCAGCTCCTCCAGCTCTGGAAACACCATATATTTT
TRBV29-1	TRBD1	TRBJ2-7	.	CSVDARGLRGSYEQYF	TGCAGCGTTGATGCCAGGGGGCTTCGAGGATCGTACGAGCAGTACTTC
TRBV11-3	.	TRBJ2-7	few	CARALAPRSYEQYF	TGTGCCAGGGCTCTAGCGCCACGCTCCTACGAGCAGTACTTC
TRBV6-4	TRBD2	TRBJ2-1	.	CASSEVSGTYNEQFF	TGTGCCAGCAGTGAAGTGAGCGGGACCTACAATGAGCAGTTCTTC
TRBV11-2	TRBD1	TRBJ2-1	.	CASSFPKAGTGGYNEQFF	TGTGCCAGCAGCTTTCCCAAGGCCGGGACAGGGGGGTACAATGAGCAGTTCTTC
TRBV29-1	TRBD1	TRBJ1-5	.	CSVAGQGGNQPQHF	TGCAGCGTTGCCGGACAGGGCGGCAATCAGCCCCAGCATTTT
TRBV5-6	TRBD2	TRBJ2-3	.	CASSLFSGGSTDTQYF	TGTGCCAGCAGCCTCTTTAGCGGGGGGAGCACAGATACGCAGTATTTT
TRBV5-1	TRBD1	TRBJ2-1	.	CASSLQGTTYNEQFF	TGCGCCAGCAGTTTACAGGGGACCACCTACAATGAGCAGTTCTTC
TRBV25-1	.	TRBJ2-5	few	CASEGGGLQETQYF	TGTGCCAGCGAAGGAGGAGGGCTCCAAGAGACCCAGTACTTC
TRBV3-1/TRBV3-2	.	TRBJ1-2	.	CASSQDGGDYGYTF	TGTGCCAGCAGCCAAGATGGAGGGGACTATGGCTACACCTTC
TRBV6-5	.	TRBJ1-5	.	CASSYQGRNQPQHF	TGTGCCAGCAGTTATCAGGGGCGTAATCAGCCCCAGCATTTT
TRBV19	.	TRBJ2-4	.	CASREEVAKNIQYF	TGTGCCAGTAGGGAAGAGGTAGCCAAAAACATTCAGTACTTC
TRBV21-1	.	TRBJ1-2	once	CASSSYREHGYTF	TGTGCCAGCAGCTCATACAGGGAACATGGCTACACCTTC
TRBV7-9	.	TRBJ2-3	.	CASSPQINTDTQYF	TGTGCCAGCAGCCCCCAGATCAATACAGATACGCAGTATTTT
TRBV4-2	.	TRBJ2-1	.	CASSQVTSSYNEQFF	TGTGCCAGCAGCCAAGTTACAAGCTCCTACAATGAGCAGTTCTTC
TRBV7-8	TRBD2	TRBJ2-1	.	CASKGGSSYNEQFF	TGTGCCAGCAAGGGAGGGAGCTCCTACAATGAGCAGTTCTTC
TRBV4-1	TRBD1	TRBJ2-7	.	CASSQERTGVPYEQYF	TGCGCCAGCAGCCAAGAGAGGACAGGGGTCCCCTACGAGCAGTACTTC
TRBV28	.	TRBJ2-7	.	CASSSPTHTSYEQYF	TGTGCCAGCAGCTCCCCAACTCATACCTCCTACGAGCAGTACTTC
TRBV30	.	TRBJ2-6	.	CAWRLDSSGANVLTF	TGTGCCTGGAGGCTAGACAGCTCTGGGGCCAACGTCCTGACTTTC
TRBV6-6	.	TRBJ2-2	.	CASVRTAANTGELFF	TGTGCCAGCGTGAGGACTGCGGCAAACACCGGGGAGCTGTTTTTT
TRBV5-1	TRBD2	TRBJ2-3	.	CASSSGLAGGPGYTDTQYF	TGCGCCAGCAGCTCCGGACTAGCGGGAGGGCCTGGGTACACAGATACGCAGTATTTT
TRBV29-1	.	TRBJ2-7	.	CSVEILAQTEWEQYF	TGCAGCGTTGAAATCCTAGCGCAGACGGAATGGGAGCAGTACTTC
TRBV7-9	.	TRBJ2-2	.	CASSQDRNTGELFF	TGTGCCAGCAGCCAGGACAGGAACACCGGGGAGCTGTTTTTT
TRBV4-2	.	TRBJ1-4	once	CASSQRSANEKLFF	TGTGCCAGCAGCCAAAGGAGCGCTAATGAAAAACTGTTTTTT
TRBV4-2	.	TRBJ1-4	.	CASSQARGAVEKLFF	TGTGCCAGCAGCCAAGCAAGGGGCGCGGTTGAAAAACTGTTTTTT
TRBV2	.	TRBJ1-5	.	CASSPGPLAQHF	TGTGCCAGCAGTCCCGGGCCACTAGCCCAGCATTTT
TRBV6-5	.	TRBJ2-1	.	CASSLQGNSYNEQFF	TGTGCCAGCAGTTTGCAGGGGAACTCCTACAATGAGCAGTTCTTC
TRBV3-1/TRBV3-2	.	TRBJ2-7	.	CASSHSQGGEQYF	TGTGCCAGCAGCCATAGTCAGGGGGGCGAGCAGTACTTC
TRBV28	.	TRBJ1-2	.	CASSLLVGGGYGYTF	TGTGCCAGCAGTTTATTGGTAGGCGGAGGCTATGGCTACACCTTC
TRBV6-5	TRBD1	TRBJ1-6	few	CASSQTGVDSPLHF	TGTGCCAGCAGTCAGACAGGGGTCGATTCACCCCTCCACTTT
TRBV7-9	TRBD2	TRBJ2-3	.	CASSLVGLDTDTQYF	TGTGCCAGCAGCTTAGTGGGACTAGACACAGATACGCAGTATTTT
TRBV7-3	TRBD2	TRBJ2-1	.	CASSTPGTSGSGTYNEQFF	TGTGCCAGCAGCACCCCCGGGACTAGCGGGAGTGGGACCTACAATGAGCAGTTCTTC
TRBV2	TRBD2	TRBJ2-2	.	CASRGSRGLAVLNTGELFF	TGTGCCAGCAGGGGGTCACGGGGACTAGCGGTTCTGAACACCGGGGAGCTGTTTTTT
TRBV4-2	.	TRBJ1-5	.	CASSLSGGMRDQPQHF	TGTGCCAGCAGCCTCTCGGGAGGGATGCGGGATCAGCCCCAGCATTTT
TRBV25-1	.	TRBJ1-3	.	CASSEYGRGSGNTIYF	TGTGCCAGCAGTGAATATGGCCGGGGGTCTGGAAACACCATATATTTT
TRBV28	.	TRBJ1-2	.	CASSPDSNYGYTF	TGTGCCAGCAGTCCGGACAGTAACTATGGCTACACCTTC
TRBV18	TRBD1	TRBJ2-3	.	CASSPRARTGATDTQYF	TGTGCCAGCTCACCAAGGGCAAGGACAGGGGCGACAGATACGCAGTATTTT
TRBV30	TRBD2	TRBJ2-3	.	CAWSLSGRASDTQYF	TGTGCCTGGAGTCTTAGCGGGAGGGCCTCGGATACGCAGTATTTT